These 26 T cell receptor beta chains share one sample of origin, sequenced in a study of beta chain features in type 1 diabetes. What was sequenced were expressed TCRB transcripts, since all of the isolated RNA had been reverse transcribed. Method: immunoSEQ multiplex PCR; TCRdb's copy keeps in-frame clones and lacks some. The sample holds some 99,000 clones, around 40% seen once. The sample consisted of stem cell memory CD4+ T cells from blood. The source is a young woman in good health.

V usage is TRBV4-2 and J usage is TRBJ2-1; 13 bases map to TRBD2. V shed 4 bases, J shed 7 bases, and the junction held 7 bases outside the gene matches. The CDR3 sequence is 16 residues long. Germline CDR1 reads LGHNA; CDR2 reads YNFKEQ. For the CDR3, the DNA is TGTGCCAGCAGCCCGACGGGACTAGCGGGGACTAATGAGCAGTTCTTC. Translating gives CASSPTGLAGTNEQFF.

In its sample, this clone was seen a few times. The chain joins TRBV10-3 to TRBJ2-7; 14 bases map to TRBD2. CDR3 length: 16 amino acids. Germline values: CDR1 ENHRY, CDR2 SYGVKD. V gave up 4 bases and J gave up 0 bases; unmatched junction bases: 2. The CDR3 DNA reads TGTGCCATCAGTGGGACTAGCGGGAGGCTCTCCTACGAGCAGTACTTC. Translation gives CAISGTSGRLSYEQYF.

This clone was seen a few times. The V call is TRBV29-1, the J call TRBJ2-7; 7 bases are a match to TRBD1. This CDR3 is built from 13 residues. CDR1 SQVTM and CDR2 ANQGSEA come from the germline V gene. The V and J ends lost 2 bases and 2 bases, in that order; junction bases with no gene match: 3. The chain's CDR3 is CSVEFDRAYEQYF. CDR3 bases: TGCAGCGTTGAATTCGACAGGGCCTACGAGCAGTACTTC.

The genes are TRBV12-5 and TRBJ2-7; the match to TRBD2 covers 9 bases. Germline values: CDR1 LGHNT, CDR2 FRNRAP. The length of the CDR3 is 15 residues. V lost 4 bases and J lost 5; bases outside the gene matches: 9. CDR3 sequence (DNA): TGTGCTAGTGGTTGGGGCGGGAGGGCAAGCCACGAGCAGTACTTC. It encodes CASGWGGRASHEQYF.

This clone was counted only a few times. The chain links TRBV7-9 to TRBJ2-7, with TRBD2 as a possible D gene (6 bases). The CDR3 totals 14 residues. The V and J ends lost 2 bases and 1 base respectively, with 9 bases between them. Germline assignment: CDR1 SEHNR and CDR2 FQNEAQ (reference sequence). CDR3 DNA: TGTGCCAGCAGCTTAAGTGGACTATCCTACGAGCAGTACTTC. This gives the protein CASSLSGLSYEQYF.

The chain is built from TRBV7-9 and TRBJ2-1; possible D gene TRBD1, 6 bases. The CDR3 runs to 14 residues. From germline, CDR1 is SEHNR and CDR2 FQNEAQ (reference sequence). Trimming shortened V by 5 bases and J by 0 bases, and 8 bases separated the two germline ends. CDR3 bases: TGTGCCAGCAGCAGGGGGAACTCCTACAATGAGCAGTTCTTC. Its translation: CASSRGNSYNEQFF.

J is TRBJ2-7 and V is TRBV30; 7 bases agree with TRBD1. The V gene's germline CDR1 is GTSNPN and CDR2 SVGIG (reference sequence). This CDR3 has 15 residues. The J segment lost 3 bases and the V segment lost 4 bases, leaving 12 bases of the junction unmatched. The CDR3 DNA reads TGTGCCTGGAACCATTTGGGACAGATGATCTACGAGCAGTACTTC. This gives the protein CAWNHLGQMIYEQYF.

The CDR3: CASQERETQYF. CDR3 DNA: TGTGCCAGCCAAGAGCGGGAGACCCAGTACTTC. The V gene is TRBV6-6, the J gene TRBJ2-5; D is possibly TRBD2 (5 bases). Trimming cost V 8 bases and J 5 bases, with 9 bases left between them. This CDR3 spans 11 amino acids. Germline V gives CDR1 MNHNY, CDR2 SVGAGI (reference sequence).

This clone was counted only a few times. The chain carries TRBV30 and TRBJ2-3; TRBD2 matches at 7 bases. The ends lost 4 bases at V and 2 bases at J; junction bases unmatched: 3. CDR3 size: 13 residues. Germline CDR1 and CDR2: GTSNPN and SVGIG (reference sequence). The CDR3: CAWTSGNTDTQYF. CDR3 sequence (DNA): TGTGCCTGGACTAGCGGAAACACAGATACGCAGTATTTT.

CDR3 amino acids: CASSVVASVGYNEQFF. In nucleotides, the CDR3 is TGTGCCAGCAGCGTAGTCGCTAGCGTGGGCTACAATGAGCAGTTCTTC. The chain combines TRBV9 with TRBJ2-1; D is possibly TRBD2 (6 bases). The V gene's germline CDR1 is SGDLS and CDR2 YYNGEE. The length of the CDR3 is 16 residues. Deletions cut 0 bases from V and 3 bases from J, with 13 bases between. The variable domain in full, with the rest retrieved from reference TRBV9 and TRBJ2-1, is DSGVTQTPKHLITATGQRVTLRCSPRSGDLSVYWYQQSLDQGLQFLIQYYNGEERAKGNILERFSAQQFPDLHSELNLSSLELGDSALYFCASSVVASVGYNEQFFGPGTRLTVL.

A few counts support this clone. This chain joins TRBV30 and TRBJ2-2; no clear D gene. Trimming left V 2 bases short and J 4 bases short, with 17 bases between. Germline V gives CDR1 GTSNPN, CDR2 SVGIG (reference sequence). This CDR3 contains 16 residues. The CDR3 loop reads CAWSLTYTTATGELFF. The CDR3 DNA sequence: TGTGCCTGGAGTCTCACATACACCACAGCCACCGGGGAGCTGTTTTTT.

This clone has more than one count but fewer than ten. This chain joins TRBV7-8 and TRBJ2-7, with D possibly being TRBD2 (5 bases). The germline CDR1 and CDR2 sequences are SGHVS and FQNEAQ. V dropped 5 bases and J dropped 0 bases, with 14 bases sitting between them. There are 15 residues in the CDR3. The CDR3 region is CASSLTTRSSYEQYF. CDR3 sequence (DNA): TGTGCCAGCAGCCTAACCACTAGAAGCTCCTACGAGCAGTACTTC. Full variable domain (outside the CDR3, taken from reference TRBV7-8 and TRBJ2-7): GAGVSQSPRYKVAKRGQDVALRCDPISGHVSLFWYQQALGQGPEFLTYFQNEAQLDKSGLPSDRFFAERPEGSVSTLKIQRTQQEDSAVYLCASSLTTRSSYEQYFGPGTRLTVT.

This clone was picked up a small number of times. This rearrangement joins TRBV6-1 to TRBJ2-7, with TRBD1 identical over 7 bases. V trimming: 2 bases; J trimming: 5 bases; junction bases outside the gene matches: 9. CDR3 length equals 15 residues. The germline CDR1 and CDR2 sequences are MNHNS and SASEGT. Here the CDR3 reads CASSEPGQRSNEQYF. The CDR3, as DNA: TGTGCCAGCAGTGAACCGGGACAGCGATCTAACGAGCAGTACTTC.

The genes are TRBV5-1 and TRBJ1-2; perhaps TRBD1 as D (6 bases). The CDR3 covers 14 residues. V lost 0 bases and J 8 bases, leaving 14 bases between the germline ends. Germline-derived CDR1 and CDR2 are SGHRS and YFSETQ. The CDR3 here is CASSLGRTVGGYTF. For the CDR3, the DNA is TGCGCCAGCAGCTTGGGCCGGACAGTCGGAGGCTACACCTTC.

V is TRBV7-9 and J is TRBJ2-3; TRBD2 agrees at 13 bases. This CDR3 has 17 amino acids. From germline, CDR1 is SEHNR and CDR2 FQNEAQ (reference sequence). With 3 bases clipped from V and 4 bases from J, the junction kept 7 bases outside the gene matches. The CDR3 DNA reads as TGTGCCAGCAGCTTTCGGACTAGCGGGAGAGGGTCAGATACGCAGTATTTT. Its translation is CASSFRTSGRGSDTQYF.

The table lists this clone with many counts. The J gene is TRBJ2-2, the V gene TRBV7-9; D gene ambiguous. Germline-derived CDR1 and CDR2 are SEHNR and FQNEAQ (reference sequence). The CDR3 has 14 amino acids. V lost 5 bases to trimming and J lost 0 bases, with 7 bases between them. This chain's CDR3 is CASSPDANTGELFF. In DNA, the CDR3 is TGTGCCAGCAGCCCAGATGCGAACACCGGGGAGCTGTTTTTT.

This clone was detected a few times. CDR3 DNA sequence: TGCGCCAGCAGCTTATCCGGCTCTGGGGCCAACGTCCTGACTTTC. Its protein product is CASSLSGSGANVLTF. The chain is built from TRBV5-1 and TRBJ2-6; D not resolved. The germline V gene has CDR1 SGHRS and CDR2 YFSETQ. This CDR3 is built from 15 residues. The germline V and J ends were trimmed by 2 bases and 0 bases, with 6 bases remaining between them. The full variable domain, completed using reference TRBV5-1 and TRBJ2-6, is KAGVTQTPRYLIKTRGQQVTLSCSPISGHRSVSWYQQTPGQGLQFLFEYFSETQRNKGNFPGRFSGRQFSNSRSEMNVSTLELGDSALYLCASSLSGSGANVLTFGAGSRLTVL.

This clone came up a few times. The CDR3 DNA follows: TGTGCCAGCAGCATATTGAACACTGAAGCTTTCTTT. Amino acids: CASSILNTEAFF. This chain uses TRBV7-9 with TRBJ1-1, with D uncertain. Germline V CDR1 and CDR2: SEHNR, FQNEAQ (reference sequence). This CDR3 contains 12 residues. The V gene lost 5 bases and the J gene lost 0 bases, with 4 bases spanning the gap.

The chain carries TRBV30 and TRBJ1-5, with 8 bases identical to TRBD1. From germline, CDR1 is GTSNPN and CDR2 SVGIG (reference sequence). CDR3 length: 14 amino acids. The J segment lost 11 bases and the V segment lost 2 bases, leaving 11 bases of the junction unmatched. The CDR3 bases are TGTGCCTGGAGTTCGGGGACAGGTCCCCGGTCCCAGCATTTT. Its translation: CAWSSGTGPRSQHF.

This CDR3 is CASSTGGSRNEQFF. DNA for the CDR3: TGTGCCAGCAGCACAGGGGGCTCACGCAATGAGCAGTTCTTC. The chain links TRBV11-3 to TRBJ2-1, with 9 bases lining up with TRBD1. The V segment lost 5 bases and the J segment 6 bases; nucleotides outside the gene matches: 5. The length of the CDR3 is 14 residues. CDR1 and CDR2 (germline): SGHNT, YENEEA.

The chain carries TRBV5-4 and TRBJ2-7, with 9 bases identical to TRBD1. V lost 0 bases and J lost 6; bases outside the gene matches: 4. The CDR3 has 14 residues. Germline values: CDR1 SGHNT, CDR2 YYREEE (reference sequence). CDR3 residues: CASSLGWDRVEQYF. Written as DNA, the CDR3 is TGTGCCAGCAGCTTGGGATGGGACAGGGTCGAGCAGTACTTC.

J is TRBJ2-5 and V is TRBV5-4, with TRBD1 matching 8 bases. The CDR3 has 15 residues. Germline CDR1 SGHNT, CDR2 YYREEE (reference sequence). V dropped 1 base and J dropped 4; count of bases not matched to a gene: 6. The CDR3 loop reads CASSLRQGLSETQYF. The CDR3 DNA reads TGTGCCAGCAGCTTGAGACAGGGGTTATCAGAGACCCAGTACTTC.

This CDR3 reads CAWSVLGGIWETQYF. CDR3 bases: TGTGCCTGGAGTGTACTCGGCGGGATCTGGGAGACCCAGTACTTC. The chain joins TRBV30 to TRBJ2-5; D may be TRBD2 (6 bases). Germline V gene lookup returns CDR1 GTSNPN and CDR2 SVGIG (reference sequence). The CDR3 runs to 15 residues. Trimming left V 0 bases short and J 5 bases short, with 16 bases between. The full variable domain, with the rest looked up from reference TRBV30 and TRBJ2-5, is SQTIHQWPATLVQPVGSPLSLECTVEGTSNPNLYWYRQAAGRGLQLLFYSVGIGQISSEVPQNLSASRPQDRQFILSSKKLLLSDSGFYLCAWSVLGGIWETQYFGPGTRLLVL.

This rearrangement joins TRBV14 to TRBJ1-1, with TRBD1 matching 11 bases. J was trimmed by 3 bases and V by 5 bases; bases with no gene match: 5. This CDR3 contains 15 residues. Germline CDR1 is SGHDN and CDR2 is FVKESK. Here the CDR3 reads CASSWDRGIYTEAFF. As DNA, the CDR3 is TGTGCCAGCAGCTGGGACAGGGGGATCTACACTGAAGCTTTCTTT.

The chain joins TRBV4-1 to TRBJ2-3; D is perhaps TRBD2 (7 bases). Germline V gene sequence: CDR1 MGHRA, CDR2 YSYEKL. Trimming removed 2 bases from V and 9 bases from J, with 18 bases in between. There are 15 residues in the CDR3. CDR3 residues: CASSQLGGGPRTQYF. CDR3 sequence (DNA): TGCGCCAGCAGCCAACTAGGGGGGGGCCCCAGGACGCAGTATTTT.

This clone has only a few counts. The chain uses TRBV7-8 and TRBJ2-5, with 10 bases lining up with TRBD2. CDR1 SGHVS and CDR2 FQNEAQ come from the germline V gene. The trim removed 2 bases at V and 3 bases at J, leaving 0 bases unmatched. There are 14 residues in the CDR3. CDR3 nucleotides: TGTGCCAGCAGCTTAACTAGCGGGAAAGAGACCCAGTACTTC. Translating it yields CASSLTSGKETQYF.